The next 29 T cell receptor beta chains were all read from a single sample in a study of blood T cell repertoires in COVID-19. TCRdb keeps only in-frame clones here, not all; method: immunoSEQ multiplex PCR. The table has tens of thousands of clones, about 85% seen once; the top ten hold around 2.9%. The specimen was peripheral blood. The receptors stem from a man older than 75 with acute or convalescent COVID-19.

This rearrangement joins TRBV6-6 to TRBJ2-7, with TRBD2 matching 13 bases. The J segment lost 5 bases and the V segment lost 6 bases, leaving 7 bases of the junction unmatched. The CDR3 is 15 amino acids. Germline V gene lookup returns CDR1 MNHNY and CDR2 SVGAGI (reference sequence). CDR3 loop: CASRTGLAGEDEQYF. The CDR3 bases are TGTGCCAGCAGAACAGGACTAGCGGGAGAGGACGAGCAGTACTTC.

The gene calls are TRBV9 and TRBJ1-3, with TRBD1 matching 9 bases. The CDR3 has 15 residues. The V segment lost 0 bases and the J segment 4 bases; nucleotides outside the gene matches: 2. Germline V gene data show CDR1 as SGDLS and CDR2 as YYNGEE. Written as DNA, the CDR3 is TGTGCCAGCAGCGTAGGACAGGGGGAAGGAAACACCATATATTTT. It translates to CASSVGQGEGNTIYF.

V is TRBV19 and J is TRBJ1-5; weak D call: TRBD1 (5 bases). Germline V lookup: CDR1 LNHDA, CDR2 SQIVND (reference sequence). Trimming took 2 bases from V and 5 from J, leaving 10 bases between them. This CDR3 is 14 amino acids long. The CDR3 spells CASSIQLQDQPQHF. The CDR3 coding sequence is TGTGCCAGTAGTATACAACTACAGGATCAGCCCCAGCATTTT. Variable domain in full (rest from reference TRBV19 and TRBJ1-5): DGGITQSPKYLFRKEGQNVTLSCEQNLNHDAMYWYRQDPGQGLRLIYYSQIVNDFQKGDIAEGYSVSREKKESFPLTVTSAQKNPTAFYLCASSIQLQDQPQHFGDGTRLSIL.

This chain connects TRBV11-2 to TRBJ2-7, with 10 bases that match TRBD2. The V and J ends lost 3 bases and 4 bases, in that order; junction bases with no gene match: 6. CDR1 and CDR2 from the germline V gene are SGHAT and FQNNGV. This CDR3 has 15 amino acids. CDR3 nucleotide sequence: TGTGCCAGCAGCTTCTCTAGCGGGAGTAGGTACGAGCAGTACTTC. It translates to CASSFSSGSRYEQYF. Drawing the rest from reference TRBV11-2 and TRBJ2-7, the complete variable domain is EAGVAQSPRYKIIEKRQSVAFWCNPISGHATLYWYQQILGQGPKLLIQFQNNGVVDDSQLPKDRFSAERLKGVDSTLKIQPAKLEDSAVYLCASSFSSGSRYEQYFGPGTRLTVT.

V usage is TRBV7-9 and J usage is TRBJ1-2, with TRBD1 as a possible D gene (6 bases). Per germline, CDR1 SEHNR and CDR2 FQNEAQ (reference sequence). V dropped 9 bases and J dropped 3 bases, with 14 bases sitting between them. CDR3 length: 13 amino acids. The CDR3 nucleotides are TGTGCCAGTACCCCGGGACACGACTATGGCTACACCTTC. This translates into CASTPGHDYGYTF. Variable domain in full (rest from reference TRBV7-9 and TRBJ1-2): DTGVSQNPRHKITKRGQNVTFRCDPISEHNRLYWYRQTLGQGPEFLTYFQNEAQLEKSRLLSDRFSAERPKGSFSTLEIQRTEQGDSAMYLCASTPGHDYGYTFGSGTRLTVV.

The chain joins TRBV27 to TRBJ2-3, with D perhaps matching TRBD1 (6 bases). CDR1 MNHEY and CDR2 SMNVEV come from the germline V gene (reference sequence). Between the trimmed V and J ends, which lost 2 bases and 0 bases, there was a span of 9 bases. The CDR3 sequence is 15 residues long. The CDR3 protein is CASSLGQPSTDTQYF. The CDR3 DNA sequence: TGTGCCAGCAGTTTAGGACAGCCTAGCACAGATACGCAGTATTTT.

The table lists this clone with a count of one. CDR3 in amino acids: CASQWGGRGEAFF. The CDR3 bases are TGTGCCAGCCAATGGGGGGGTCGGGGTGAAGCTTTCTTT. The gene calls are TRBV7-2 and TRBJ1-1; tentative D call: TRBD1 (5 bases). CDR3 length equals 13 residues. V lost 8 bases, J lost 7 bases, and 17 bases lay in between. The germline V gene has CDR1 SGHTA and CDR2 FQGNSA.

The J gene is TRBJ1-1, the V gene TRBV7-9; no definite D call. The CDR3 runs to 15 residues. Germline CDR1 and CDR2: SEHNR and FQNEAQ (reference sequence). V was pared by 0 bases and J by 5 bases, with 13 bases between. CDR3 protein: CASSLAPPLETEAFF. In nucleotides, the CDR3 is TGTGCCAGCAGCTTAGCACCCCCCCTTGAGACTGAAGCTTTCTTT. The entire variable domain, with the rest obtained from reference TRBV7-9 and TRBJ1-1, is as follows: DTGVSQNPRHKITKRGQNVTFRCDPISEHNRLYWYRQTLGQGPEFLTYFQNEAQLEKSRLLSDRFSAERPKGSFSTLEIQRTEQGDSAMYLCASSLAPPLETEAFFGQGTRLTVV.

The chain employs TRBV30 and TRBJ2-7, with 9 positions matching TRBD2. The CDR3 is 14 amino acids. The V gene end was trimmed by 8 bases and the J gene end by 6 bases; junction bases not matched to a gene: 14. CDR1 and CDR2 from the germline V gene are GTSNPN and SVGIG (reference sequence). The CDR3 loop is CAGSKGLASGEQYF. The CDR3 DNA follows: TGTGCCGGTTCCAAAGGACTAGCGAGCGGCGAGCAGTACTTC.

This clone was seen just once. The chain has TRBV5-1 and TRBJ2-2, with D perhaps TRBD1 (5 bases). Trimming took 2 bases from V and 6 from J, leaving 8 bases between them. This CDR3 is 13 amino acids long. Germline CDR1 SGHRS, CDR2 YFSETQ. Written as DNA, the CDR3 is TGCGCCAGCAGCTTTCAGGGTGCCGGGGAGCTGTTTTTT. Protein product: CASSFQGAGELFF.

This chain links TRBV18 with TRBJ1-2, with 8 bases matching TRBD1. Germline CDR1 KGHSH, CDR2 LQKENI. Losses at the gene ends were 2 bases for V and 7 bases for J; bases not matched to a gene: 15. The CDR3 has 17 residues. CDR3 in amino acids: CASSPVGTGQTYGGYTF. The CDR3 DNA reads TGTGCCAGCTCACCAGTGGGGACAGGCCAGACATACGGTGGCTACACCTTC.

J is TRBJ1-4 and V is TRBV19; 9 bases line up with TRBD1. V was clipped by 3 bases and J by 3 bases; unmatched bases: 8. The CDR3 consists of 17 residues. CDR1 and CDR2 from the germline V gene are LNHDA and SQIVND (reference sequence). CDR3 nucleotide sequence: TGTGCCAGTAGTATTTCCGGGACAGGGCGTTCTAATGAAAAACTGTTTTTT. This encodes CASSISGTGRSNEKLFF.

The chain is built from TRBV9 and TRBJ2-5; D perhaps matches TRBD2 (5 bases). CDR1 is SGDLS and CDR2 is YYNGEE in the germline V gene. The germline V and J ends were trimmed by 2 bases and 5 bases, with 16 bases remaining between them. CDR3 size: 15 residues. DNA for the CDR3: TGTGCCAGCAGCGTGGGAGCTACTGGCGGGGAGACCCAGTACTTC. Protein product: CASSVGATGGETQYF.

This clone was seen once. This rearrangement joins TRBV10-3 to TRBJ2-4, with D uncertain. The CDR3 contains 12 residues. From germline, CDR1 is ENHRY and CDR2 SYGVKD. CDR3 DNA sequence: TGTGCGTCCGGGTCCAACCAGAACATTCAGTACTTC. This sequence encodes CASGSNQNIQYF.

V and J are TRBV10-3 and TRBJ1-1, with D possibly TRBD1 on 6 matching bases. This CDR3 is 11 amino acids long. The germline CDR1 and CDR2 sequences are ENHRY and SYGVKD. The germline V and J ends were trimmed by 6 bases and 6 bases, with 8 bases remaining between them. The CDR3: CAIRTGSEAFF. CDR3 nucleotides: TGTGCCATCAGGACAGGTTCTGAAGCTTTCTTT.

The CDR3 DNA reads TGTGCCATCAGTGGCGACAGGGACTATGAGCAGTTCTTC. It yields the protein CAISGDRDYEQFF. This chain links TRBV10-3 with TRBJ2-1; D is possibly TRBD1 (7 bases). CDR3 size: 13 residues. Trimming removed 4 bases from V and 8 bases from J, with 12 bases in between. Germline CDR1 and CDR2: ENHRY and SYGVKD.

The V and J genes are TRBV11-2 and TRBJ2-3; 8 nucleotides align to TRBD1. V dropped 3 bases and J dropped 1; count of bases not matched to a gene: 0. CDR3 length: 14 residues. CDR1 and CDR2 from the germline V gene are SGHAT and FQNNGV. The CDR3 nucleotides are TGTGCCAGCAGCTTGGGACAGGGCACAGATACGCAGTATTTT. Its translation: CASSLGQGTDTQYF.

This clone came up once. The V call is TRBV5-4, the J call TRBJ2-3; D possibly corresponds to TRBD2 (5 bases). Germline CDR1 and CDR2: SGHNT and YYREEE (reference sequence). Trimming left V 0 bases short and J 0 bases short, with 8 bases between. The length of the CDR3 is 15 residues. CDR3 in DNA: TGTGCCAGCAGCTTGGGGGAGAGAAGCACAGATACGCAGTATTTT. Translation gives CASSLGERSTDTQYF.

This chain joins TRBV4-2 and TRBJ1-1; TRBD1 agrees at 8 bases. This CDR3 comprises 15 residues. From germline, CDR1 is LGHNA and CDR2 YNFKEQ. V gave up 3 bases and J gave up 4 bases; unmatched junction bases: 7. The CDR3 DNA follows: TGTGCCAGCAGCCAGGCCGGCGGACAGGGCACTGAAGCTTTCTTT. As protein: CASSQAGGQGTEAFF.

The chain recombines TRBV27 with TRBJ2-3, with D possibly TRBD2 on 6 matching bases. Germline CDR1 MNHEY, CDR2 SMNVEV (reference sequence). The CDR3 sequence is 13 residues long. The germline V and J ends were trimmed by 5 bases and 4 bases, with 10 bases remaining between them. The CDR3 nucleotides read TGTGCCAGCAGTCGCCGGGAGTCAGATACGCAGTATTTT. It yields the protein CASSRRESDTQYF.

The rearrangement uses TRBV14 and TRBJ2-7; 8 bases fit TRBD1. This CDR3 is 15 amino acids long. J gave up 3 bases and V 4 bases, and 8 bases lay outside the gene matches. CDR1 and CDR2 from the germline V gene are SGHDN and FVKESK. As DNA, the CDR3 is TGTGCCAGCAGCCGGCAGGGGGCACTAAGCTACGAGCAGTACTTC. Protein sequence: CASSRQGALSYEQYF.

The chain combines TRBV6-5 with TRBJ1-2; D is ambiguous. V lost 3 bases, J lost 5 bases, and 7 bases lay in between. Per the germline V gene, CDR1 is MNHEY and CDR2 is SVGAGI. CDR3 length: 12 residues. CDR3 DNA: TGTGCCAGCAGTTATACGGGGTATGGCTACACCTTC. This gives the protein CASSYTGYGYTF.

The genes are TRBV6-5 and TRBJ1-5; possible D gene TRBD1, 6 bases. Germline V gene data show CDR1 as MNHEY and CDR2 as SVGAGI. The length of the CDR3 is 14 residues. The V end was cut by 6 bases, the J end by 2 bases, with 11 bases between. The CDR3 spells CASRGRTGNQPQHF. The CDR3 nucleotides read TGTGCCAGCAGGGGTAGGACAGGCAATCAGCCCCAGCATTTT.

V usage is TRBV12-3 or TRBV12-4 and J usage is TRBJ2-7; tentatively, D is TRBD1 (5 bases). The CDR3 runs to 13 residues. V lost 6 bases, J lost 5 bases, and 14 bases lay in between. The CDR3, as DNA: TGTGCCAGCAGCCATGCGCAGGGCCACGAGCAGTACTTC. As protein: CASSHAQGHEQYF.

About this clone itself: This clone may be a read error of a much larger clone one base away. The chain is built from TRBV19 and TRBJ1-6; D perhaps matches TRBD1 (5 bases). Germline V gives CDR1 LNHDA, CDR2 SQIVND (reference sequence). The CDR3 covers 13 residues. Between the trimmed V and J ends, which lost 7 bases and 7 bases, there was a span of 11 bases. This CDR3 is CASNMGGNSPLHF. The CDR3, as DNA: TGTGCCAGTAATATGGGGGGGAATTCACCCCTCCACTTT. The full variable domain, rest sourced from reference TRBV19 and TRBJ1-6, is DGGITQSPKYLFRKEGQNVTLSCEQNLNHDAMYWYRQDPGQGLRLIYYSQIVNDFQKGDIAEGYSVSREKKESFPLTVTSAQKNPTAFYLCASNMGGNSPLHFGNGTRLTVT.

The V and J genes are TRBV30 and TRBJ1-5; TRBD1 aligns across 7 bases. V gave up 8 bases and J gave up 7 bases; unmatched junction bases: 11. The CDR3 runs 13 residues. Germline V gene sequence: CDR1 GTSNPN, CDR2 SVGIG (reference sequence). CDR3 DNA: TGTGCCGTCCAGACAGGGAGTCACCAGCCCCAGCATTTT. Protein sequence: CAVQTGSHQPQHF.

This clone was detected only once. The chain combines TRBV27 with TRBJ2-7; D might be TRBD1 (5 bases). This CDR3 contains 14 residues. With 5 bases removed from V and 2 bases from J, the gap between germline ends came to 13 bases. Looked up from germline, CDR1 is MNHEY and CDR2 is SMNVEV (reference sequence). The CDR3 protein is CASSRTPFTYEQYF. The CDR3 bases are TGTGCCAGCAGTCGGACACCTTTTACCTACGAGCAGTACTTC.

The genes are TRBV5-5 and TRBJ2-2, with D maybe TRBD1 (7 bases). CDR1 SGHKS and CDR2 YYEKEE come from the germline V gene (reference sequence). Trimming took off 4 bases at V and 7 bases at J, with 14 bases between the two ends. The CDR3 is 14 residues long. CDR3 sequence (DNA): TGTGCCAGCAGCACAGGGGAGGCGAACGGGGAGCTGTTTTTT. Its protein is CASSTGEANGELFF.

The gene calls are TRBV7-6 and TRBJ2-7; 11 nucleotides align to TRBD2. Trimming took 5 bases from V and 2 from J; bases not matched to a gene: 8. Germline loops: CDR1 SGHVS, CDR2 FNYEAQ. This CDR3 is 16 amino acids long. CDR3 protein: CASSPGTSGPTYEQYF. In nucleotides, the CDR3 is TGTGCCAGCAGCCCAGGGACTAGCGGTCCAACCTACGAGCAGTACTTC. Full variable domain (outside the CDR3, taken from reference TRBV7-6 and TRBJ2-7): GAGVSQSPRYKVTKRGQDVALRCDPISGHVSLYWYRQALGQGPEFLTYFNYEAQQDKSGLPNDRFSAERPEGSISTLTIQRTEQRDSAMYRCASSPGTSGPTYEQYFGPGTRLTVT.